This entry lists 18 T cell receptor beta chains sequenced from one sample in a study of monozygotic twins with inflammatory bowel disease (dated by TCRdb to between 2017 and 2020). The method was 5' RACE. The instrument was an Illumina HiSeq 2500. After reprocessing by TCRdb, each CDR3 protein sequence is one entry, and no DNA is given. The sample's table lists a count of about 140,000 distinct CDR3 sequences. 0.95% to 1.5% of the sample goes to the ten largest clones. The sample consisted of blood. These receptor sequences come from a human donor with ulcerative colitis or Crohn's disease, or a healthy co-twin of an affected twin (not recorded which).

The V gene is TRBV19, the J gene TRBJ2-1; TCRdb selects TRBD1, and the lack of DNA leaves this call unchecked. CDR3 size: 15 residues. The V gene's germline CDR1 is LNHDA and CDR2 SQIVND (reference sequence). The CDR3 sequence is CASSPGQGHYNEQFF.

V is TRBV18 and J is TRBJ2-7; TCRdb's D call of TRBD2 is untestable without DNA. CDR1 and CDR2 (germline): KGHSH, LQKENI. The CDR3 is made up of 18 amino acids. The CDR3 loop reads CASSPLGTSGRRSYEQYF.

The CDR3 spells CATSDQWGFGQPQHF. V gene TRBV24-1 combines with J gene TRBJ1-5; TCRdb picks TRBD1, but there is no DNA to check that call. CDR1 and CDR2 (germline): KGHDR, SFDVKD. The CDR3 loop spans 15 amino acids.

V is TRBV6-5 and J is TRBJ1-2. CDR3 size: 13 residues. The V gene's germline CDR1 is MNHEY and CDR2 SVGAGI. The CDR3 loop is CASSRSSNYGYTF.

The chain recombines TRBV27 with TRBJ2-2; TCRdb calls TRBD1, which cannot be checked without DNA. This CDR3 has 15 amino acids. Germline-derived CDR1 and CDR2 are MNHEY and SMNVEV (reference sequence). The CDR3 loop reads CASTTGGRNTGELFF.

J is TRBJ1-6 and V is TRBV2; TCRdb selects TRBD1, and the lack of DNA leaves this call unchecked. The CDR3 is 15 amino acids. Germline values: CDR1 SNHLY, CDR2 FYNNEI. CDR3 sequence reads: CASSEKGPTGSPLHF.

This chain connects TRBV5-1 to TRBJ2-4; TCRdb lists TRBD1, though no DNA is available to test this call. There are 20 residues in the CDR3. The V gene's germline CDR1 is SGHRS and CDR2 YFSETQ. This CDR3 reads CASSSTVVVSKNYTKNIQYF.

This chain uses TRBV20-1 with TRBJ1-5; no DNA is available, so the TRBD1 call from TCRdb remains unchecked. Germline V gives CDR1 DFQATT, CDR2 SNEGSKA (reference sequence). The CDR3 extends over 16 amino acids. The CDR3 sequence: CSARDLEGGSSQPQHF.

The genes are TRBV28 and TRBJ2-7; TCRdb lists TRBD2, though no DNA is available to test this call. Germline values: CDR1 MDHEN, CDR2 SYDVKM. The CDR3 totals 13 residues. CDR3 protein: CASSFGGRYEQYF. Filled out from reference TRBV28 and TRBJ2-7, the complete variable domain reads DVKVTQSSRYLVKRTGEKVFLECVQDMDHENMFWYRQDPGLGLRLIYFSYDVKMKEKGDIPEGYSVSREKKERFSLILESASTNQTSMYLCASSFGGRYEQYFGPGTRLTVT.

The CDR3 here is CASSQLSREVEKLFF. The chain couples TRBV4-1 to TRBJ1-4; the TCRdb call, TRBD1, lacks DNA for checking. Germline CDR1 and CDR2: MGHRA and YSYEKL. This CDR3 is 15 amino acids long.

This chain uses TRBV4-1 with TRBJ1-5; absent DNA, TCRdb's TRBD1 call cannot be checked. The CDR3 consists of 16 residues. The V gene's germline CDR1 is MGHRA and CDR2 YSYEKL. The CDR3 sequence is CASSQERKGVNQPQHF.

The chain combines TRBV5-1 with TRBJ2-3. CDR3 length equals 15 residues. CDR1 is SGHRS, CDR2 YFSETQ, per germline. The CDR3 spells CASSLDVSSTDTQYF.

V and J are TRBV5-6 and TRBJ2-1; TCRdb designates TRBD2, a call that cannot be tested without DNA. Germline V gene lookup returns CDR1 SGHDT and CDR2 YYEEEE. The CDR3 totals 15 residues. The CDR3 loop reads CASSRSGSERNEQFF.

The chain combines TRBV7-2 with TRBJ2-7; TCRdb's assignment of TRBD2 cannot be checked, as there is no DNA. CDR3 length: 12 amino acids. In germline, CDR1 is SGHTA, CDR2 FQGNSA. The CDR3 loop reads CASAGTSYEQHF.

The CDR3 region is CATTGGTDTQYF. J is TRBJ2-3 and V is TRBV10-3; TCRdb's assignment of TRBD1 cannot be checked, as there is no DNA. Germline values: CDR1 ENHRY, CDR2 SYGVKD. This CDR3 spans 12 amino acids.

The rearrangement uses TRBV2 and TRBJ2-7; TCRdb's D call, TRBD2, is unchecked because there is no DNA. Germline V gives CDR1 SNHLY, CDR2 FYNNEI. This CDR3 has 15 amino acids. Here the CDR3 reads CATTPGASGGYEQYF. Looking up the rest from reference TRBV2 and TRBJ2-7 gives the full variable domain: EPEVTQTPSHQVTQMGQEVILRCVPISNHLYFYWYRQILGQKVEFLVSFYNNEISEKSEIFDDQFSVERPDGSNFTLKIRSTKLEDSAMYFCATTPGASGGYEQYFGPGTRLTVT.

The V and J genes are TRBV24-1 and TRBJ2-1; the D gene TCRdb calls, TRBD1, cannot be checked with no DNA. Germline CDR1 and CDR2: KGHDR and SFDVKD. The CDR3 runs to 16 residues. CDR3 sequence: CATSDVGQGGYNEQFF.

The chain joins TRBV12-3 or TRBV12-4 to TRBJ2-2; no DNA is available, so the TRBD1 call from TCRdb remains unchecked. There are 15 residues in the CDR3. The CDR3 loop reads CASSFSGGATGELFF.